These 10 T cell receptor beta chains came from one sample sequenced in a study of T cell responses to AZD1222 COVID-19 vaccine. TCRdb's copy holds only in-frame clones and misses some; the assay was immunoSEQ multiplex PCR. The sample shows about 150,000 clones, approximately 90% of them seen only once. The material was peripheral blood, obtained on day 0 of AZD1222 vaccination. All receptors come from an adult in good health.

This clone was picked up one time. This chain connects TRBV9 to TRBJ1-2; no clear D gene. This CDR3 is 15 amino acids long. Trimming took 0 bases from V and 0 from J, leaving 9 bases between them. Germline V gene lookup returns CDR1 SGDLS and CDR2 YYNGEE. This chain's CDR3 is CASSVDPTPNYGYTF. The CDR3 DNA sequence: TGTGCCAGCAGCGTAGATCCGACCCCTAACTATGGCTACACCTTC. Full variable domain (rest looked up from reference TRBV9 and TRBJ1-2): DSGVTQTPKHLITATGQRVTLRCSPRSGDLSVYWYQQSLDQGLQFLIQYYNGEERAKGNILERFSAQQFPDLHSELNLSSLELGDSALYFCASSVDPTPNYGYTFGSGTRLTVV.

In the case of this clone: This sample includes further DNA sequences coding for the same CDR3. V usage is TRBV7-9 and J usage is TRBJ1-2, with 8 bases aligning to TRBD1. Trimming at V came to 0 bases and at J to 6 bases, leaving 0 bases not matched to a gene. Germline V CDR1 and CDR2: SEHNR, FQNEAQ (reference sequence). This CDR3 region has 13 residues. Written as DNA, the CDR3 is TGTGCCAGCAGCTTAGCGACAGGGGATGGCTACACCTTC. It specifies CASSLATGDGYTF.

The J gene is TRBJ1-6, the V gene TRBV27; no firm D call. The CDR3 has 13 residues. The germline gives CDR1 MNHEY, CDR2 SMNVEV (reference sequence). Deletions cut 7 bases from V and 6 bases from J, with 10 bases between. CDR3 residues: CASTRSANSPLHF. As DNA, the CDR3 is TGTGCCAGCACCCGCAGCGCTAATTCACCCCTCCACTTT.

The gene calls are TRBV5-4 and TRBJ1-6; 10 bases map to TRBD1. The V gene end was trimmed by 4 bases and the J gene end by 9 bases; junction bases not matched to a gene: 4. The germline V gene has CDR1 SGHNT and CDR2 YYREEE (reference sequence). The CDR3 covers 14 residues. Here the CDR3 reads CASSPRTGGSPLHF. DNA for the CDR3: TGTGCCAGCAGCCCCCGGACAGGGGGTTCACCCCTCCACTTT.

V and J are TRBV9 and TRBJ1-5, with D unresolved. This CDR3 has 14 amino acids. The germline V and J ends were trimmed by 0 bases and 0 bases, with 4 bases remaining between them. Germline V gene data show CDR1 as SGDLS and CDR2 as YYNGEE. CDR3: CASSVGDSNQPQHF. In nucleotides, the CDR3 is TGTGCCAGCAGCGTAGGAGATAGCAATCAGCCCCAGCATTTT.

The chain is built from TRBV6-6 and TRBJ1-2, with TRBD1 as a possible D gene (6 bases). Germline CDR1 reads MNHNY; CDR2 reads SVGAGI (reference sequence). V was shortened by 5 bases and J by 5 bases, with 12 bases between the two germline ends. The CDR3 is made up of 13 amino acids. The CDR3 bases are TGTGCCAGCAGTCGGACAGTAGAGTATGGCTACACCTTC. Its translation: CASSRTVEYGYTF.

In this sample, this clone turned up once. This chain links TRBV7-2 with TRBJ1-1, with TRBD1 matching 9 bases. The germline gives CDR1 SGHTA, CDR2 FQGNSA. The CDR3 covers 16 residues. V was clipped by 8 bases and J by 4 bases; unmatched bases: 14. The CDR3 is CASLPQSGQGLTEAFF. CDR3 bases: TGTGCCAGCCTTCCGCAGTCAGGACAGGGGCTCACTGAAGCTTTCTTT.

The V call is TRBV7-2, the J call TRBJ2-1, with D possibly being TRBD1 (6 bases). This CDR3 comprises 15 residues. Germline loops: CDR1 SGHTA, CDR2 FQGNSA. Trimming stripped 3 bases from V and 1 base from J, with 10 bases between. CDR3 nucleotide sequence: TGTGCCAGCAGCTTCGAAGGGGGTTCCTACAATGAGCAGTTCTTC. It codes for CASSFEGGSYNEQFF.

V usage is TRBV3-1 (or the pseudogene TRBV3-2) and J usage is TRBJ2-1; TRBD2 matches at 8 bases. The V gene's germline CDR1 is LGHDT and CDR2 YNNKEL (reference sequence). The length of the CDR3 is 15 residues. V lost 2 bases to trimming and J lost 4 bases; unmatched junction nucleotides: 4. CDR3 protein: CASSQNPSGYNEQFF. CDR3 DNA: TGTGCCAGCAGCCAAAATCCTAGCGGGTACAATGAGCAGTTCTTC.

The V gene is TRBV2, the J gene TRBJ2-7; 7 positions agree with TRBD2. The V segment lost 4 bases and the J segment 3 bases; nucleotides outside the gene matches: 9. The length of the CDR3 is 15 residues. The germline gives CDR1 SNHLY, CDR2 FYNNEI. DNA for the CDR3: TGTGCCAGCAGTGTTTGGGGAGGGTTTGACTACGAGCAGTACTTC. This codes for CASSVWGGFDYEQYF.